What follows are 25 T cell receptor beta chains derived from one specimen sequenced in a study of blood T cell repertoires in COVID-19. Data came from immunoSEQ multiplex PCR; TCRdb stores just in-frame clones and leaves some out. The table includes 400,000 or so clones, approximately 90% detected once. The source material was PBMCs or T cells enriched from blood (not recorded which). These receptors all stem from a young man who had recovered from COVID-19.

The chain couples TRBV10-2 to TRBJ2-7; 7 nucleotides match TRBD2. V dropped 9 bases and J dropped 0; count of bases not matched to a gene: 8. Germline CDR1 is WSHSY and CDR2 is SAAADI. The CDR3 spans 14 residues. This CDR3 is CASSYSGISYEQYF. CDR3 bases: TGCGCCAGTAGCTACAGCGGGATCTCCTACGAGCAGTACTTC.

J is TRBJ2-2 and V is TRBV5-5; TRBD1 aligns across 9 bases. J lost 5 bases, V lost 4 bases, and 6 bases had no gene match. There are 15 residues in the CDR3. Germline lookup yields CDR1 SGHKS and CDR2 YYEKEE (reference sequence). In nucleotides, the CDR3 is TGTGCCAGCAGCCACGGGGACAGGGCAACCGGGGAGCTGTTTTTT. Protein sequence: CASSHGDRATGELFF.

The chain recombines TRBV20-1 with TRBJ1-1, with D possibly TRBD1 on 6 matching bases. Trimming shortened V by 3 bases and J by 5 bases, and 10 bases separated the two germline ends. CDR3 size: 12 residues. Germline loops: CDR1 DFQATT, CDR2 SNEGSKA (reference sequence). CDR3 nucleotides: TGCAGTGCTAGTCAGGGGTTGACTGAAGCTTTCTTT. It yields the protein CSASQGLTEAFF.

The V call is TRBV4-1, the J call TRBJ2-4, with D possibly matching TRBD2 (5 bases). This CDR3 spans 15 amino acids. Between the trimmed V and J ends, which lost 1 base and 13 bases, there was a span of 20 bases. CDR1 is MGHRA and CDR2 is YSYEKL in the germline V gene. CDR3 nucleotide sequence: TGCGCCAGCAGCCAAGGGGCCCTAGCCCCAACGAGGCAGTACTTC. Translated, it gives CASSQGALAPTRQYF.

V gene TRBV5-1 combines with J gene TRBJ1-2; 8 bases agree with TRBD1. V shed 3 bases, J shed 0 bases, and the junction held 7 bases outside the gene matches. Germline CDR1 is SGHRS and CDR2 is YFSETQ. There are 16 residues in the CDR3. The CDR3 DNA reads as TGCGCCAGCAGCTGGGGACAGGTGGGAGCTAACTATGGCTACACCTTC. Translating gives CASSWGQVGANYGYTF.

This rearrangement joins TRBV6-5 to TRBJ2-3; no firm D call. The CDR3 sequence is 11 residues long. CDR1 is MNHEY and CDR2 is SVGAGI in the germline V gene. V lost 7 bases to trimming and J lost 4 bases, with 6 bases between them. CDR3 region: CASKLSDTQYF. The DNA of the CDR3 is TGTGCCAGCAAACTCTCAGATACGCAGTATTTT.

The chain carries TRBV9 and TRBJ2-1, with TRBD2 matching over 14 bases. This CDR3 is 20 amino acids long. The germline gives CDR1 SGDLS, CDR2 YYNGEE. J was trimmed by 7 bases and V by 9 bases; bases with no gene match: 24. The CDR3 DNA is TGTGCCACCCATGTCGCAGGAGAGCATATGGGACTAGCGGGAGAGAATGAGCAGTTCTTC. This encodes CATHVAGEHMGLAGENEQFF.

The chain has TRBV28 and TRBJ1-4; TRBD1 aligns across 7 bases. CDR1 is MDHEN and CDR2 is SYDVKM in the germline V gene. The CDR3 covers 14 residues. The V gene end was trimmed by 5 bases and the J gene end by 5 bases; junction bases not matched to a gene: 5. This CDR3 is CASSQGGKNEKLFF. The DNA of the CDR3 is TGTGCCAGCAGTCAAGGGGGCAAGAATGAAAAACTGTTTTTT.

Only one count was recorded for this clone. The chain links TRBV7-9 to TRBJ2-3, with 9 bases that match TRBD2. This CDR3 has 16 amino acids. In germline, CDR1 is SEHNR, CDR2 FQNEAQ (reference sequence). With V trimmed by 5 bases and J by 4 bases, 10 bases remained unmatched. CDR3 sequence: CASSPGVAGESDTQYF. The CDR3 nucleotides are TGTGCCAGCAGCCCCGGTGTAGCGGGAGAGTCAGATACGCAGTATTTT.

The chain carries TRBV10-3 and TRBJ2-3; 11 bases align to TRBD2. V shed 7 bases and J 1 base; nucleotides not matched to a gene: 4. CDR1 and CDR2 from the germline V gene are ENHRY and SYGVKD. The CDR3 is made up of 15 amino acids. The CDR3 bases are TGTGCCATCACTAGGGGACTAGCGGGCACAGATACGCAGTATTTT. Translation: CAITRGLAGTDTQYF.

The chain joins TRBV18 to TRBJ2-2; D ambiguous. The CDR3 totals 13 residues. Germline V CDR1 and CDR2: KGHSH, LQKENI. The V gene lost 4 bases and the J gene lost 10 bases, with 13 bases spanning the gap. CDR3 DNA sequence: TGTGCCAGCTCACGCGACTTGGTTGCGGAGCTGTTTTTT. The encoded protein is CASSRDLVAELFF.

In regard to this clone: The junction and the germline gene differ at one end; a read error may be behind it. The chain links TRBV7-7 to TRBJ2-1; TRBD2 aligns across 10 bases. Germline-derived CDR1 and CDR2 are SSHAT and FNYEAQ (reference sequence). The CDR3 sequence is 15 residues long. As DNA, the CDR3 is TGTGCTAGCAGCTTCGGTAGCGGGAGGTACAATGAGCAGTTCTTC. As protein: CASSFGSGRYNEQFF.

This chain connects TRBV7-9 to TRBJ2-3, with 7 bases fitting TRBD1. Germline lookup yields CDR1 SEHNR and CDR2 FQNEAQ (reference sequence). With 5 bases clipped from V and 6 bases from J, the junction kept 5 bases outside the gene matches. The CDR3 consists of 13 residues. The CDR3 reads CASSPYRGDTQYF. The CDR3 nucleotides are TGTGCCAGCAGCCCCTACAGGGGCGATACGCAGTATTTT.

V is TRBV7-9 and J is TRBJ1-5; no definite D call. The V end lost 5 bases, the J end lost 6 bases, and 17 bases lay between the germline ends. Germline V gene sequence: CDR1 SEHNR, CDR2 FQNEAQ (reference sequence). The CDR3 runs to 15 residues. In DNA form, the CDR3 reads TGTGCCAGCAGCCCGATTATGGCGGGCACTCAGCCCCAGCATTTT. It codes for CASSPIMAGTQPQHF.

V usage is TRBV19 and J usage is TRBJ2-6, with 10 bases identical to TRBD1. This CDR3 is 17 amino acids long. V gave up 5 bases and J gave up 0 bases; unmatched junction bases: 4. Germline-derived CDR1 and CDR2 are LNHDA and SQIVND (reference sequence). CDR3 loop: CASSRQGAPSGANVLTF. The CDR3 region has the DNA TGTGCCAGTAGTCGACAGGGGGCCCCCTCTGGGGCCAACGTCCTGACTTTC.

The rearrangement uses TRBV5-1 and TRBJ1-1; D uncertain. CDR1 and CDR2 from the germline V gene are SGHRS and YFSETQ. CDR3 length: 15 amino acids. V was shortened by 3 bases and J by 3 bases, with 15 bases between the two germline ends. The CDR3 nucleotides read TGCGCCAGCAGCTCCGCCGGAGGGTCGGACACTGAAGCTTTCTTT. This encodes CASSSAGGSDTEAFF.

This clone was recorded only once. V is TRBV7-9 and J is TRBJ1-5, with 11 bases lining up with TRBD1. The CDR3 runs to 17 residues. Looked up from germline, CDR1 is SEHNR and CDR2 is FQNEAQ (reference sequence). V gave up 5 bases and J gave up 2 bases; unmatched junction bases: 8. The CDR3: CASSPADRGHGNQPQHF. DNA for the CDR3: TGTGCCAGCAGCCCCGCGGACAGGGGGCACGGCAATCAGCCCCAGCATTTT.

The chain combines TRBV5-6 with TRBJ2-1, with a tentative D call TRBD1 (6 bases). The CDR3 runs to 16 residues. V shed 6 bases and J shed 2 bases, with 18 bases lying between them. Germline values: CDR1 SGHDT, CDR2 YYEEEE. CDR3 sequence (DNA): TGTGCCAGCACCCCGGGCGGCAGGGGACCCTACAATGAGCAGTTCTTC. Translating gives CASTPGGRGPYNEQFF.

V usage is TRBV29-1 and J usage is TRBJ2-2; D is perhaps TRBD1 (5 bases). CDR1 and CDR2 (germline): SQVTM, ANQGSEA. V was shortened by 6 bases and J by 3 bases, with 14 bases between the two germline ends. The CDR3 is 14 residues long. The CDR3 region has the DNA TGCAGCGTGGCCCAGGGTGGAGACACCGGGGAGCTGTTTTTT. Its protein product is CSVAQGGDTGELFF.

The CDR3 nucleotides read TGTGCCAGCAGCTTATGGTCGAGCAGTCAGGATGAGCAGTTCTTC. Amino acids: CASSLWSSSQDEQFF. The V and J genes are TRBV7-9 and TRBJ2-1, with D unresolved. The CDR3 totals 15 residues. The germline V gene encodes CDR1 SEHNR and CDR2 FQNEAQ (reference sequence). Trimming pared 2 bases from V and 8 bases from J, leaving 16 bases between.

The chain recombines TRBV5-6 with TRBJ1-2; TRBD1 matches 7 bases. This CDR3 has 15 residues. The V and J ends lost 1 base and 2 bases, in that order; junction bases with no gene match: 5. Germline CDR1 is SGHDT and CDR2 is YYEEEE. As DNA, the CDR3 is TGTGCCAGCAGCTTGTACGACAGGGAGAACTATGGCTACACCTTC. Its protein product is CASSLYDRENYGYTF.

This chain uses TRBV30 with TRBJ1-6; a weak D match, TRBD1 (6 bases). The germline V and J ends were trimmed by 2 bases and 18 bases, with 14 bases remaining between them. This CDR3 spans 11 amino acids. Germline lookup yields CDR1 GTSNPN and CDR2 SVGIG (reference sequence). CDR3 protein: CAWSLQGSHHF. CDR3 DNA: TGTGCCTGGAGTCTACAGGGTTCGCACCACTTT.

This CDR3 is CASSLAQGGGYTF. Here the CDR3 DNA reads TGTGCCAGCAGCTTAGCCCAGGGGGGTGGCTACACCTTC. The V and J genes are TRBV11-2 and TRBJ1-2; 7 bases are a match to TRBD1. Unmatched junction bases numbered 3, after V lost 1 base and J lost 7 bases. Germline CDR1 reads SGHAT; CDR2 reads FQNNGV. This CDR3 contains 13 residues.

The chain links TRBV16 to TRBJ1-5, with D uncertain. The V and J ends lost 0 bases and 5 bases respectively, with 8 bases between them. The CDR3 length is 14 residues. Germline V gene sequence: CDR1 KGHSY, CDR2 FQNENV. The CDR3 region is CASSQSGGDQPQHF. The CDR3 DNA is TGTGCCAGCAGCCAATCGGGCGGGGATCAGCCCCAGCATTTT.

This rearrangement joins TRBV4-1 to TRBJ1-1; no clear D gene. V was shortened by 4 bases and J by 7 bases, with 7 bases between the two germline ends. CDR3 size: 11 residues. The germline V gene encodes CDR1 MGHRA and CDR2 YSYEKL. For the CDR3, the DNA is TGCGCCAGCAGCCTCCCGGGTGAAGCTTTCTTT. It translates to CASSLPGEAFF.